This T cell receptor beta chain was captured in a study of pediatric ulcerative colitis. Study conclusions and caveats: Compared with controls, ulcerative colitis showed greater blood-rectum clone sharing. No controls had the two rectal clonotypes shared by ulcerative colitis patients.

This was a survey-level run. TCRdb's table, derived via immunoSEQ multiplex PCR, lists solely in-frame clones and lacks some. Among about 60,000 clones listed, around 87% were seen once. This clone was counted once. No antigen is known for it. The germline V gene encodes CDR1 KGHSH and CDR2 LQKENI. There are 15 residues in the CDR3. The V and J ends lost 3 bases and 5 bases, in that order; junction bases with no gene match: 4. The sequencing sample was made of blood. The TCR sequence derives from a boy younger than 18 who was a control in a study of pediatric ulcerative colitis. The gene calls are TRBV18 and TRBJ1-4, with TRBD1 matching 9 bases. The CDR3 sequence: CASSPDRGINEKLFF. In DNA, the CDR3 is TGTGCCAGCTCACCTGACAGGGGGATAAATGAAAAACTGTTTTTT.